This T cell receptor (beta chain) was retrieved from a study of cytomegalovirus exposure and HLA in healthy donors. On this clone itself: What it binds is unknown.

Both 60 Vbeta primers and 13 Jbeta primers went into the PCR. Only in-frame clones appear in the TCRdb table, and some are missing; sequencing was by immunoSEQ multiplex PCR. The sample consists of about 170,000 clones, roughly 76% of them appearing once. The CDR3 runs to 13 residues. Trimming pared 4 bases from V and 0 bases from J, leaving 6 bases between. The germline CDR1 and CDR2 sequences are MNHEY and SMNVEV (reference sequence). General observations from the study: Among the CMV-associated chains, three were confirmed in vitro as specific for CMV antigens.

This sequence joins TRBV27 and TRBJ1-1; D is unclear. This clonotype was sampled from a male donor in good health and CMV-seronegative. Sequencing used PBMCs. The CDR3 DNA is TGTGCCAGCAGTTCCCCCATGAACACTGAAGCTTTCTTT. Translation gives CASSSPMNTEAFF.